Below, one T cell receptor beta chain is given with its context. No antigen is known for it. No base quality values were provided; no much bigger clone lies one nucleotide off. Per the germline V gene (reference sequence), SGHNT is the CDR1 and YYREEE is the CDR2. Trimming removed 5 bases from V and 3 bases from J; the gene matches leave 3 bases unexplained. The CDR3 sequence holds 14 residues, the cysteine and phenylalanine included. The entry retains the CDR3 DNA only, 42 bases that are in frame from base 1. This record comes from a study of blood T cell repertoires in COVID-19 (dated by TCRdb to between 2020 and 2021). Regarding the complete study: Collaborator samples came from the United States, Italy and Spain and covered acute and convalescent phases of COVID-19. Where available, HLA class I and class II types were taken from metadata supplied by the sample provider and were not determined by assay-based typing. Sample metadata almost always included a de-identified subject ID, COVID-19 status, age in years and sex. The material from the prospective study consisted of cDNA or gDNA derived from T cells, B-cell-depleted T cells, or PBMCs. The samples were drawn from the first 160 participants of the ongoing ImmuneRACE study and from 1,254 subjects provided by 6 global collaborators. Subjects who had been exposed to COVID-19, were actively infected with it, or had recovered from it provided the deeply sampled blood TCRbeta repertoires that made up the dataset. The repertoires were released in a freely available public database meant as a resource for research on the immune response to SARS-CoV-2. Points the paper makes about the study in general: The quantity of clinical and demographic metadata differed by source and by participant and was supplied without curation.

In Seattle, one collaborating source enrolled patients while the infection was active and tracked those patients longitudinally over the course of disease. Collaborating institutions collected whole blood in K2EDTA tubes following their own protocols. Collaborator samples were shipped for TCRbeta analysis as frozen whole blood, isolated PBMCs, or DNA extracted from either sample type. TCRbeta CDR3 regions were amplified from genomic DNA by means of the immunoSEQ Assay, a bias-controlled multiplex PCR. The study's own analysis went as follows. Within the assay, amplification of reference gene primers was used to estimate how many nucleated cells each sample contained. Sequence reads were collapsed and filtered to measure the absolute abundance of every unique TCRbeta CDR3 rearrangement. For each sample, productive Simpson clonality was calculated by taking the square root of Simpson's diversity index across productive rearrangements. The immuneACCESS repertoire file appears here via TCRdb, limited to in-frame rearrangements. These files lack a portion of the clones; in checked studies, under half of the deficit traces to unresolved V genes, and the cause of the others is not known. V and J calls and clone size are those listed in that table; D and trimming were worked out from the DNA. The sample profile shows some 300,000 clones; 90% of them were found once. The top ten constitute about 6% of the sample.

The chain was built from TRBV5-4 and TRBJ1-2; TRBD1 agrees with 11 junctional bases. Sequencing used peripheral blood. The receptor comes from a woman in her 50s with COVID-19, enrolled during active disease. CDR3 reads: CASSWDRGYYGYTF. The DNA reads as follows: TGTGCCAGCAGTTGGGACAGGGGGTACTATGGCTACACCTTC.